The clone carrying this TCR beta chain was detected only a few times. What it binds is not known. From germline, CDR1 is LGHNA and CDR2 YSLEER. This CDR3 region has 15 residues. V shed 1 base, J shed 10 bases, and the junction held 9 bases outside the gene matches. The data stem from a study of human T cells and chemical hapten exposure. Overall study context: On approximately 2 cm by approximately 2 cm of upper inner arm skin, sensitization was performed with 2% DPC.

TCRdb passed the RACE reads through MiXCR, listing each CDR3 protein once. The sample holds approximately 260,000 distinct CDR3 sequences, about 8.1% seen once. General study findings and limits: In comparison with controls, expanded TCRs gave rise to a significantly larger number of large CDR3 similarity clusters.

Time point: pre-sensitization, week 0. Specified treatment: therapeutic diphenylcyclopropenone sensitization with weekly scalp DPC. This chain uses TRBV4-3 with TRBJ2-1; 8 nucleotides agree with TRBD2. The sequencing used whole blood, collected in connection with sensitization to the hapten diphenylcyclopropenone (DPC). The origin of this receptor is a woman in her forties with alopecia areata. Some clones in this sample may be carry-over from other donors' samples. The DNA for the CDR3 is TGCGCCAGCAGCCAAGCCCGGACTAGCAGAATCGAGCAGTTCTTC. It specifies CASSQARTSRIEQFF.